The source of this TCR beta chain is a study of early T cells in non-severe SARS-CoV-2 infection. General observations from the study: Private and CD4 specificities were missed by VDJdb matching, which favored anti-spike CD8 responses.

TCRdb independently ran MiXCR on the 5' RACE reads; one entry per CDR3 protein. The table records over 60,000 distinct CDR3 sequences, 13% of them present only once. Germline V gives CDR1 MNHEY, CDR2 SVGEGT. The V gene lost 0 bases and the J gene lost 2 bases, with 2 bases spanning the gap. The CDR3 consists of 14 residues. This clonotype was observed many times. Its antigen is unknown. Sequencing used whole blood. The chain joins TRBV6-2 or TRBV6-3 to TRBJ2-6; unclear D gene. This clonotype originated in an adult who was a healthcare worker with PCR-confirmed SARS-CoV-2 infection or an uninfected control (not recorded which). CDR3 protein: CASSYSTGANVLTF. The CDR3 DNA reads TGTGCCAGCAGTTACTCGACTGGGGCCAACGTCCTGACTTTC.